Each of the 26 T cell receptor beta chains below was sequenced from the same sample in a study of cytomegalovirus exposure and HLA in healthy donors. The PCR made use of 60 Vbeta and 13 Jbeta primers. Assay: immunoSEQ multiplex PCR; the TCRdb copy retains only in-frame clones and omits some. The data show over 95,000 clones, 60% to 85% seen once. Source material: PBMCs. These receptors came from a female donor in good health and CMV-seronegative.

CDR3 coding DNA: TGTGCCAGCATGGGCTTAGGATCTGGAAACACCATATATTTT. It codes for CASMGLGSGNTIYF. V and J are TRBV6-1 and TRBJ1-3; unclear D gene. Trimming pared 7 bases from V and 1 base from J, leaving 11 bases between. Germline V gene sequence: CDR1 MNHNS, CDR2 SASEGT. The CDR3 is 14 residues long.

In its sample, this clone was seen once. CDR3 sequence: CASSLGRLRYTF. The CDR3 nucleotides are TGTGCCAGCAGCTTGGGGCGTTTGCGCTACACCTTC. The rearrangement joins TRBV11-2 to TRBJ1-2; a possible D gene is TRBD1 (5 bases). This CDR3 is built from 12 residues. CDR1 and CDR2 from the germline V gene are SGHAT and FQNNGV. Trimming took 3 bases from V and 9 from J, leaving 11 bases between them. Full variable domain (outside the CDR3, taken from reference TRBV11-2 and TRBJ1-2): EAGVAQSPRYKIIEKRQSVAFWCNPISGHATLYWYQQILGQGPKLLIQFQNNGVVDDSQLPKDRFSAERLKGVDSTLKIQPAKLEDSAVYLCASSLGRLRYTFGSGTRLTVV.

The J gene is TRBJ1-2, the V gene TRBV30, with a tentative D call TRBD1 (5 bases). Germline values: CDR1 GTSNPN, CDR2 SVGIG (reference sequence). V gave up 3 bases and J gave up 2 bases, with 16 bases separating them. The CDR3 has 15 amino acids. In DNA form, the CDR3 reads TGTGCCTGGAGCCGGGGAGGGACCCAAAACTATGGCTACACCTTC. Translating it yields CAWSRGGTQNYGYTF.

V is TRBV5-8 and J is TRBJ1-1; D is unresolved. CDR3 length: 16 amino acids. V lost 0 bases to trimming and J lost 2 bases, with 14 bases between them. Germline lookup yields CDR1 SGHTS and CDR2 YDEGEE. This chain's CDR3 is CASSLGWLDSNTEAFF. The CDR3 DNA reads as TGTGCCAGCAGCTTGGGGTGGCTGGACTCAAACACTGAAGCTTTCTTT. Supplemented by reference TRBV5-8 and TRBJ1-1, the full variable domain reads EAGVTQSPTHLIKTRGQQATLRCSPISGHTSVYWYQQALGLGLQFLLWYDEGEERNRGNFPPRFSGRQFPNYSSELNVNALELEDSALYLCASSLGWLDSNTEAFFGQGTRLTVV.

The chain carries TRBV19 and TRBJ1-1, with a possible D match to TRBD1 (6 bases). The V gene's germline CDR1 is LNHDA and CDR2 SQIVND (reference sequence). There are 20 residues in the CDR3. The V gene lost 1 base and the J gene lost 1 base, with 25 bases spanning the gap. The CDR3 nucleotides read TGTGCCAGTAGTATAGCTCGCTTCGGGGGGCGACGACCAGGGAACACTGAAGCTTTCTTT. This codes for CASSIARFGGRRPGNTEAFF.

CDR3 DNA: TGTGCCAGCAGCGCAAATAGGGACTCTCCGGACCTCGAGCAGTACTTC. Amino acids: CASSANRDSPDLEQYF. The V gene is TRBV9, the J gene TRBJ2-7; the D gene is possibly TRBD2 (6 bases). V lost 3 bases and J 6 bases, leaving 22 bases between the germline ends. Germline V gene lookup returns CDR1 SGDLS and CDR2 YYNGEE. This CDR3 spans 16 amino acids.

This clone turned up a few times. The chain couples TRBV4-3 to TRBJ1-1, with 10 positions matching TRBD1. In germline, CDR1 is LGHNA, CDR2 YSLEER. The CDR3 is 17 residues long. Trimming at V came to 2 bases and at J to 1 base, leaving 7 bases not matched to a gene. CDR3 DNA: TGCGCCAGCAGCCAAACTGGACAGGGGGTGTCGAACACTGAAGCTTTCTTT. It encodes CASSQTGQGVSNTEAFF.

The chain couples TRBV5-6 to TRBJ2-7; a possible D gene is TRBD1 (6 bases). Trimming pared 5 bases from V and 2 bases from J, leaving 17 bases between. This CDR3 comprises 15 residues. Per the germline V gene, CDR1 is SGHDT and CDR2 is YYEEEE. The DNA of the CDR3 is TGTGCCAGCAGGGGGGAAGCGACAGGCCCCTACGAGCAGTACTTC. Encoded protein: CASRGEATGPYEQYF. Combining the CDR3 with reference TRBV5-6 and TRBJ2-7 gives the whole variable domain DAGVTQSPTHLIKTRGQQVTLRCSPKSGHDTVSWYQQALGQGPQFIFQYYEEEERQRGNFPDRFSGHQFPNYSSELNVNALLLGDSALYLCASRGEATGPYEQYFGPGTRLTVT.

This clone has only a few counts. The chain is built from TRBV7-6 and TRBJ2-7; 8 bases fit TRBD1. V gave up 5 bases and J gave up 0 bases; unmatched junction bases: 6. CDR1 SGHVS and CDR2 FNYEAQ come from the germline V gene. This CDR3 contains 15 residues. The CDR3 nucleotides read TGTGCCAGCAGCCAAGGACAGGGTAGCTCCTACGAGCAGTACTTC. Its protein product is CASSQGQGSSYEQYF.

The chain combines TRBV19 with TRBJ2-3, with D possibly being TRBD1 (6 bases). The CDR3 is 14 amino acids. Germline lookup yields CDR1 LNHDA and CDR2 SQIVND (reference sequence). V dropped 5 bases and J dropped 2 bases, with 11 bases sitting between them. DNA for the CDR3: TGTGCCAGTAGTTCACAGGGACCCACAGATACGCAGTATTTT. Residues: CASSSQGPTDTQYF.

J is TRBJ2-1 and V is TRBV7-2, with 8 bases that match TRBD2. Germline CDR1 and CDR2: SGHTA and FQGNSA. V trimming: 1 base; J trimming: 7 bases; junction bases outside the gene matches: 0. The CDR3 contains 13 residues. CDR3 residues: CASSLERGNEQFF. The CDR3 region has the DNA TGTGCCAGCAGCTTAGAGCGGGGGAATGAGCAGTTCTTC.

The V call is TRBV30, the J call TRBJ1-2; tentatively, D is TRBD1 (6 bases). From germline, CDR1 is GTSNPN and CDR2 SVGIG (reference sequence). Trimming removed 3 bases at V and 3 bases at J, with 11 bases between. This CDR3 region has 13 residues. CDR3 loop: CAWSAGEDYGYTF. The CDR3 bases are TGTGCCTGGAGCGCAGGGGAAGACTATGGCTACACCTTC.

The V gene is TRBV29-1, the J gene TRBJ2-5; D not resolved. The germline V gene encodes CDR1 SQVTM and CDR2 ANQGSEA. The CDR3 is made up of 12 amino acids. The ends were cut back, 4 bases at V and 1 base at J, with 7 bases in the middle. CDR3 nucleotides: TGCAGCGTTGTGTTATCCCAAGAGACCCAGTACTTC. Translated: CSVVLSQETQYF.

This chain uses TRBV7-8 with TRBJ2-3; 8 bases agree with TRBD2. The CDR3 is 14 residues long. The germline gives CDR1 SGHVS, CDR2 FQNEAQ. The V and J ends lost 8 bases and 0 bases, in that order; junction bases with no gene match: 4. The CDR3 spells CASRAGGSTDTQYF. The DNA of the CDR3 is TGTGCCAGCCGGGCGGGGGGTAGCACAGATACGCAGTATTTT.

The V call is TRBV7-2, the J call TRBJ2-5; a weak D match, TRBD1 (6 bases). The CDR3 has 15 amino acids. The V gene's germline CDR1 is SGHTA and CDR2 FQGNSA. The V and J ends lost 9 bases and 4 bases respectively, with 21 bases between them. In DNA, the CDR3 is TGTGCCAGTAGCCTATCCGGGACACGCGGAGAGACCCAGTACTTC. The encoded protein is CASSLSGTRGETQYF.

This clone was picked up a small number of times. The V and J genes are TRBV28 and TRBJ1-3; D is perhaps TRBD1 (6 bases). The germline V gene encodes CDR1 MDHEN and CDR2 SYDVKM. The ends were cut back, 7 bases at V and 1 base at J, with 8 bases in the middle. The CDR3 length is 13 residues. The CDR3 region has the DNA TGTGCCAGCAACAGGGCTTCTGGAAACACCATATATTTT. This gives the protein CASNRASGNTIYF. The full variable domain, completed using reference TRBV28 and TRBJ1-3, is DVKVTQSSRYLVKRTGEKVFLECVQDMDHENMFWYRQDPGLGLRLIYFSYDVKMKEKGDIPEGYSVSREKKERFSLILESASTNQTSMYLCASNRASGNTIYFGEGSWLTVV.

The J gene is TRBJ2-3, the V gene TRBV7-2, with 7 bases lining up with TRBD2. CDR3 length equals 13 residues. Trimming at V came to 5 bases and at J to 9 bases, leaving 8 bases not matched to a gene. CDR1 SGHTA and CDR2 FQGNSA come from the germline V gene. The DNA of the CDR3 is TGTGCCAGCAGCCGCGGGGAGGGCGGAACGCAGTATTTT. This translates into CASSRGEGGTQYF.

This sequence joins TRBV5-1 and TRBJ1-1; 10 bases fit TRBD1. With V trimmed by 4 bases and J by 1 base, 7 bases remained unmatched. The germline CDR1 and CDR2 sequences are SGHRS and YFSETQ. This CDR3 is built from 16 residues. In DNA, the CDR3 is TGCGCCAGCAGCCACTCGGGACAGGGGCAGAACACTGAAGCTTTCTTT. It yields the protein CASSHSGQGQNTEAFF.

The J gene is TRBJ1-2, the V gene TRBV6-6; D unresolved. Trimming removed 0 bases from V and 1 base from J, with 12 bases in between. From germline, CDR1 is MNHNY and CDR2 SVGAGI (reference sequence). The CDR3 has 16 residues. DNA for the CDR3: TGTGCCAGCAGTTACTCACCCCTGGTAGTTAACTATGGCTACACCTTC. This sequence encodes CASSYSPLVVNYGYTF.

V gene TRBV2 combines with J gene TRBJ2-7; D is perhaps TRBD1 (6 bases). CDR1 and CDR2 (germline): SNHLY, FYNNEI. The CDR3 spans 14 residues. V lost 8 bases to trimming and J lost 2 bases, with 16 bases between them. CDR3 in DNA: TGTGCCAGCTCTTTACGTGGGGGCCCCTACGAGCAGTACTTC. Residues: CASSLRGGPYEQYF. Filled out from reference TRBV2 and TRBJ2-7, the complete variable domain reads EPEVTQTPSHQVTQMGQEVILRCVPISNHLYFYWYRQILGQKVEFLVSFYNNEISEKSEIFDDQFSVERPDGSNFTLKIRSTKLEDSAMYFCASSLRGGPYEQYFGPGTRLTVT.

The chain uses TRBV30 and TRBJ2-2; the D gene is possibly TRBD2 (6 bases). The CDR3 length is 13 residues. V was pared by 5 bases and J by 7 bases, with 14 bases between. CDR1 is GTSNPN and CDR2 is SVGIG in the germline V gene (reference sequence). The CDR3 loop is CAWGGVSIGELFF. The CDR3 DNA reads TGTGCCTGGGGAGGGGTTTCTATCGGGGAGCTGTTTTTT. The full variable domain, in which reference TRBV30 and TRBJ2-2 provide the parts outside the CDR3, is SQTIHQWPATLVQPVGSPLSLECTVEGTSNPNLYWYRQAAGRGLQLLFYSVGIGQISSEVPQNLSASRPQDRQFILSSKKLLLSDSGFYLCAWGGVSIGELFFGEGSRLTVL.

CDR3: CASSLWDRGYEQYF. The CDR3 DNA reads TGTGCCAGCAGCTTATGGGACAGGGGTTACGAGCAGTACTTC. The gene calls are TRBV11-2 and TRBJ2-7; 10 bases line up with TRBD1. V was clipped by 2 bases and J by 4 bases; unmatched bases: 2. CDR3 length: 14 residues. Germline CDR1 is SGHAT and CDR2 is FQNNGV.

This sequence joins TRBV21-1 and TRBJ2-4; TRBD2, the table's D call, was not compared with the DNA. TRBV21-1 is a documented pseudogene. The CDR3 has 18 amino acids. Written as DNA, the CDR3 is TGTGCCAGCAGCAAAGTATGGGTAGCGGGGGGGCCCCAAAACATTCAGTACTTC. The encoded protein is CASSKVWVAGGPQNIQYF.

The rearrangement links TRBV6-6 to TRBJ2-7; D possibly corresponds to TRBD1 (5 bases). Trimming removed 8 bases at V and 6 bases at J, with 17 bases between. Germline V lookup: CDR1 MNHNY, CDR2 SVGAGI (reference sequence). The CDR3 runs 13 residues. The CDR3 spells CASGTREFGEQYF. Here the CDR3 DNA reads TGTGCCAGCGGAACCAGGGAATTTGGCGAGCAGTACTTC.

J is TRBJ2-3 and V is TRBV5-1; maybe TRBD2 (6 bases). Germline loops: CDR1 SGHRS, CDR2 YFSETQ. This CDR3 contains 16 residues. Between the trimmed V and J ends, which lost 4 bases and 2 bases, there was a span of 17 bases. The CDR3 spells CASSTFSGTFTDTQYF. In DNA form, the CDR3 reads TGCGCCAGCAGCACATTTAGCGGCACCTTCACAGATACGCAGTATTTT.

This chain joins TRBV27 and TRBJ2-7; tentative D call: TRBD2 (5 bases). The V end was cut by 5 bases, the J end by 2 bases, with 19 bases between. The V gene's germline CDR1 is MNHEY and CDR2 SMNVEV (reference sequence). This CDR3 comprises 16 residues. The CDR3 reads CASSPSVGGSTYEQYF. CDR3 nucleotides: TGTGCCAGCAGTCCCTCCGTAGGAGGTTCGACCTACGAGCAGTACTTC.